The present entry profiles one T cell receptor beta chain with its context. This specimen comes from a study of blood T cells in healthy people across ages. Trimming took off 6 bases at V and 8 bases at J, with 8 bases between the two ends. The CDR3 spans 11 residues. Per germline, CDR1 ENHRY and CDR2 SYGVKD. The second PCR ran roughly 6 to 12 cycles with a sample-barcoded 5' primer and J-beta primers. TCRdb reanalysed the 5' RACE reads using MiXCR and keeps one entry per CDR3 protein. This repertoire shows some 1.4 million distinct CDR3 sequences, roughly 40% found once; its top ten account for 7.9%. The sample, 7.5 to 10 milliliters of peripheral blood, was drawn from each donor.

Material for sequencing was blood. The TCR originated in a woman aged 18 to 35 in good health. The chain couples TRBV10-3 to TRBJ2-1; D is ambiguous. In nucleotides, the CDR3 is TGTGCCATCAGCCTTGGGTATGAGCAGTTCTTC. It encodes CAISLGYEQFF.